This T cell receptor beta chain came from a study of CD4+ T cells in melanoma. Regarding the study as a whole: Reportedly, melanoma neoantigen-specific CD4+ T cells showed varied differentiation states. A reported correlation linked neoantigen-specific CD4+ T cells to CD8+, macrophage and B cell function.

TCRdb keeps only in-frame clones here, not all; method: immunoSEQ multiplex PCR. The sample lists about 6,600 clones; 60% to 70% were seen once. Between the trimmed V and J ends, which lost 6 bases and 8 bases, there was a span of 17 bases. CDR3 length: 14 amino acids. Germline lookup yields CDR1 SGHTA and CDR2 FQGNSA. With regard to this clone: Antigen specificity is unknown.

Sequenced sample: cells from a culture (not recorded whether cultured in vitro). The receptor comes from a human donor with melanoma. The chain has TRBV7-2 and TRBJ1-5, with D perhaps TRBD1 (6 bases). CDR3 DNA sequence: TGTGCCAGCAGTTCCACAGGGACTAGGAAGCCCCAGCATTTT. Protein: CASSSTGTRKPQHF.